This paragraph covers one TCR beta chain sequence. One junction end disagrees with the germline gene, perhaps due to a read error. Germline assignment: CDR1 SGHTA and CDR2 FQGNSA. This CDR3 is built from 13 residues. The data stem from a study of tumour-infiltrating T cells in Burkitt lymphoma. Across the study: Overall and progression-free survival were predicted by productive clonality.

Generated by immunoSEQ multiplex PCR, the TCRdb table keeps only in-frame clones and is missing some. Of 43,000 or so clones in the sample, less than 35% were seen once. This chain uses TRBV7-2 with TRBJ2-5, with a possible D match to TRBD2 (5 bases). Sequenced sample: tumor tissue. The TCR originated in a human donor with Burkitt lymphoma. CDR3 protein: CASSLGFDVLSDF. CDR3 coding DNA: TGTGCCAGCAGCTTAGGTTTTGACGTCCTTAGCGACTTC.